This TCR gamma chain is drawn from a study of Vδ1+ human thymocytes. The CDR3 runs 15 residues. The trim removed 3 bases at V and 3 bases at J, leaving 11 bases unmatched. Germline V lookup: CDR1 GITISATS, CDR2 ISYDGTV (reference sequence). Study-wide results and caveats: About 20% of thymic delta-chain sequences were Vdelta2, with few Vdelta3, unlike blood Vdelta1+ controls. Highly polyclonal TRG and TRD repertoires with Gaussian CDR3 length distributions appeared in thymus. TRD repertoires were essentially private, unlike widely shared TRG clonotypes.

The template was reverse-transcribed extracted RNA. CDR3 amplicons came from multiplex PCR with pooled V-gene forward and constant-region reverse primers. TCRdb re-called the multiplex PCR reads using CATT. This table has fewer than 14,000 gamma-chain clones, more than 35% appearing once. Thymocytes were sorted as CD3+ TCRVdelta1+ TCRVdelta2- after alphabeta T cell depletion. Sorted Vdelta1+ thymocytes were about 97% to 99.6% pure. This clone was seen a handful of times. No antigen is known for it. The J gene is TRGJ1 or TRGJ2, the V gene TRGV9. The specimen sequenced was Vdelta1+ gamma-delta thymocytes from the thymus. Regarding subset: FACS-sorted CD3+ TCRalphabeta- TCRVdelta1+ TCRVdelta2- thymocytes. This TCR came from a boy younger than two who had congenital heart surgery. The CDR3 is CALWESPGSYYKKLF. Written as DNA, the CDR3 is TGTGCCTTGTGGGAGTCCCCGGGGTCTTATTATAAGAAACTCTTT.